This T cell receptor (beta chain) comes out of a study of T cells in Graves' hyperthyroidism and ophthalmopathy. Amplification targeted TCR beta CDR3 regions from RNA transcripts. HTBI primers drove first-round RT-PCR of the TCR CDR3. TCRdb re-derived calls from the multiplex PCR reads in MiXCR, one entry per CDR3 protein. The table includes about 360,000 distinct CDR3 sequences, around 13% detected once. With 4 bases removed from V and 4 bases from J, the gap between germline ends came to 24 bases. Germline V lookup: CDR1 MNHNS, CDR2 SASEGT. There are 18 residues in the CDR3. This clonotype showed up just a few times.

The receptor was derived from a woman in her late teens or twenties with Graves' hyperthyroidism. The chain is built from TRBV6-1 and TRBJ2-3; D might be TRBD1 (6 bases). Sequenced: blood. The CDR3 DNA follows: TGTGCCAGCAGTGTCTTAAAGGACAGTCAAGCCCATTCAGATACGCAGTATTTT. Translation: CASSVLKDSQAHSDTQYF.